This T cell receptor beta chain was captured in a study of blood T cell repertoires in COVID-19. Only in-frame clones appear in the TCRdb table, and some are missing; sequencing was by immunoSEQ multiplex PCR. The sample lists around 310,000 clones; around 90% were seen once. The sequenced sample was peripheral blood. This TCR derives from a woman aged 40 to 49 with COVID-19, enrolled during active disease.

CDR3 in amino acids: CATTETGMFTDTQYF. CDR3 in DNA: TGTGCCACCACCGAGACAGGGATGTTCACAGATACGCAGTATTTT. The J gene is TRBJ2-3, the V gene TRBV15; 7 bases fit TRBD1. The CDR3 is 15 residues long. Germline values: CDR1 LNHNV, CDR2 YYDKDF (reference sequence). Trimming at V came to 7 bases and at J to 2 bases, leaving 9 bases not matched to a gene.